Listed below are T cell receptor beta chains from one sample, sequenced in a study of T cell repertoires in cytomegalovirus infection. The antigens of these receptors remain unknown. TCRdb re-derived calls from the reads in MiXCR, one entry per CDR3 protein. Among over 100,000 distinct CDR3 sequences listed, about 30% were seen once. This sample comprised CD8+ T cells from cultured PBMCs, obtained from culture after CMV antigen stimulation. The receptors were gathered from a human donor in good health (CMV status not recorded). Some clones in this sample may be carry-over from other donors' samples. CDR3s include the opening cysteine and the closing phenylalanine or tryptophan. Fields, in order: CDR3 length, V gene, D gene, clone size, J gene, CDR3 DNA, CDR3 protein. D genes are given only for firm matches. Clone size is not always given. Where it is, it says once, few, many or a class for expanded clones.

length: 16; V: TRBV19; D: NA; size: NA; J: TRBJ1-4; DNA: TGTGCCAGTATGGGACTCACTCAGGGAACTAATGAAAAACTGTTTTTT; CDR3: CASMGLTQGTNEKLFF
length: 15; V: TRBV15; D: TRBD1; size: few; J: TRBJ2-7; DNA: TGTGCCACCAGCCCCCGGGACAGGGGGTCCTACGAGCAGTACTTC; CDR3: CATSPRDRGSYEQYF
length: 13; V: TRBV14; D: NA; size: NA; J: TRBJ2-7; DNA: TGTGCCAGCAGCCTTGTGTCTCATGGGGAGCAGTACTTC; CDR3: CASSLVSHGEQYF
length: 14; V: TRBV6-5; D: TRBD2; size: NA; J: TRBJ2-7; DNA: TGTGCCAGCAGTTACGGGAGTAGCGGGGGCGAGCAGTACTTC; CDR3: CASSYGSSGGEQYF
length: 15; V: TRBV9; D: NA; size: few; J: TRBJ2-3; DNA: TGTGCCAGCAGCGTAGGAGGGAGTCAAGGGGATACGCAGTATTTT; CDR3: CASSVGGSQGDTQYF
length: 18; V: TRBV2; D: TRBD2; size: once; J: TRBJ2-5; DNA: TGTGCCAGCAGTGACCCTGGACTAGCGGGGGTGGTACAAGAGACCCAGTACTTC; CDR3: CASSDPGLAGVVQETQYF
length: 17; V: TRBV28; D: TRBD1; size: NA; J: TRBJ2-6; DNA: TGTGCCAGCAGTCTCTACCGGGACAGGTCCGGGGCCAACGTCCTGACTTTC; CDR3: CASSLYRDRSGANVLTF
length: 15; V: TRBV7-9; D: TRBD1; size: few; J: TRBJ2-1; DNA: TGTGCCAGCAGCCAGCCGGGACAGGGACGTCATGTTCAGTTCTTC; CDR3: CASSQPGQGRHVQFF
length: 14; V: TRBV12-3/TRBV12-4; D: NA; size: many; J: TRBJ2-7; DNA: TGTGCCAGCAGCCGACACAGGGTATCCTACGAGCAGTACTTC; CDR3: CASSRHRVSYEQYF
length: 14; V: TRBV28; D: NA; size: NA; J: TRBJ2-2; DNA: TGTGCCAGCAGTCCCCAGAGATACACCGGGGAGCTGTTTTTT; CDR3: CASSPQRYTGELFF
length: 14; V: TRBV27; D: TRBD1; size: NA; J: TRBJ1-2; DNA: TGTGCCAGCAGTCCTAGGGACAGGGGCTATGGCTACACCTTC; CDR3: CASSPRDRGYGYTF
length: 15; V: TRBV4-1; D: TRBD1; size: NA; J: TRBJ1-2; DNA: TGCGCCAGCAGCTATCCGGGACAGGGGGCGATAGGCTACACCTTC; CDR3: CASSYPGQGAIGYTF
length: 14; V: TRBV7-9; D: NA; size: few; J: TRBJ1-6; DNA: TGTGCCAGCAGCGTGGGGCAGGGGAATTCACCCCTCCACTTT; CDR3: CASSVGQGNSPLHF
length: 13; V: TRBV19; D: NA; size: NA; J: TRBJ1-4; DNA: TGTGCCAGTAGTAAGCCAACTAATGAAAAACTGTTTTTT; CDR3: CASSKPTNEKLFF
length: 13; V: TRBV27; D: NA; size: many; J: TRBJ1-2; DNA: TGTGCCAGCAGTCCCTCGGGCAGGGACGGCTACACCTTC; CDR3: CASSPSGRDGYTF
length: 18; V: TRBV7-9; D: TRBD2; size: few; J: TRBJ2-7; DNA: TGTGCCAGCAGCTCACCGGGACTAGCGGGGGAGAAGACCTACGAGCAGTACTTC; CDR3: CASSSPGLAGEKTYEQYF
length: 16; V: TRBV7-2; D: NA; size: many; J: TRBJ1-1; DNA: TGTGCCAGCAGCTCTCCCGTCACGGGGGTGAACACTGAAGCTTTCTTT; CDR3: CASSSPVTGVNTEAFF
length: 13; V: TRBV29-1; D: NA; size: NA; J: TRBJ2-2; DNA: TGCAGCGTTGGTGAAGGGACCGGCGGGGAGCTGTTTTTT; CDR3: CSVGEGTGGELFF
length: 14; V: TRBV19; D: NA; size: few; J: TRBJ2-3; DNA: TGTGCCAGTAGTGATGGCGTGGGGACAAATACGCAGTATTTT; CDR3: CASSDGVGTNTQYF
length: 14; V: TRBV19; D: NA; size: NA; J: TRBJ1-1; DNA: TGTGCCAGTAGTGCGATGTGGACAGATGCTGAAGCTTTCTTT; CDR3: CASSAMWTDAEAFF
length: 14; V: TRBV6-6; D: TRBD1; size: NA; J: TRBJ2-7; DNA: TGTGCCAGCAGTTTGGGACAGGGGATGGACGAGCAGTACTTC; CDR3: CASSLGQGMDEQYF
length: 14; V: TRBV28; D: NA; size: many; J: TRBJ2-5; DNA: TGTGCCAGCACCGAACCCAGGGGTGGTGAGACCCAGTACTTC; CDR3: CASTEPRGGETQYF
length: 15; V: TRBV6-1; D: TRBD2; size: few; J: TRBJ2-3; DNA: TGTGCCAGCAGTTATGCGGGGGGTCTCACAGATACGCAGTATTTT; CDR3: CASSYAGGLTDTQYF
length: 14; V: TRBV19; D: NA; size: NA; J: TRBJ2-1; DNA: TGTGCCAGTAGTAAGACGGGACCCCACGATGAGCAGTTCTTC; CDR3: CASSKTGPHDEQFF
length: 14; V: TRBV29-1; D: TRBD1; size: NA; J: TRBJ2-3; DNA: TGCAGCGTCATGACAGGGTCCGGCACAGATACGCAGTATTTT; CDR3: CSVMTGSGTDTQYF
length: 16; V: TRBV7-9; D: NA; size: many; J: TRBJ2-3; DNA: TGTGCCAGCAGCCCCCGGAGTGGGGCCAGCACAGATACGCAGTATTTT; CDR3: CASSPRSGASTDTQYF
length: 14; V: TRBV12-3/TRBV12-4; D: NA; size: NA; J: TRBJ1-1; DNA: TGTGCCAGCAGTTTAGGGGGCGCGCTGGCTGAAGCTTTCTTT; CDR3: CASSLGGALAEAFF
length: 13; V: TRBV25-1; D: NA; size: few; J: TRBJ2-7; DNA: TGTGCCAGCAGTGAGAACGGGGTATACGAGCAGTACTTC; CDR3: CASSENGVYEQYF
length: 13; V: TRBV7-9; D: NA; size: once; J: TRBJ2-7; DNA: TGTGCCAGCAGTGCTCCTGCAGCCTACGAGCAGTACTTC; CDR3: CASSAPAAYEQYF
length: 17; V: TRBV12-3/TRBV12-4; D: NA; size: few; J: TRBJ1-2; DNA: TGTGCCAGTAGTTTACAGGGAGGGGGGTCACAGAGCTATGGCTACACCTTC; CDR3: CASSLQGGGSQSYGYTF
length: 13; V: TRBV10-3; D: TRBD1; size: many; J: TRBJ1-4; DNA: TGTGCCATCAGTGGCGGGACAGAAGAAAAACTGTTTTTT; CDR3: CAISGGTEEKLFF
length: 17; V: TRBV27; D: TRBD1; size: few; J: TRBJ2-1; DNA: TGTGCCAGCAGTGAGAGCCGGACAGGGTTGCTGATCTATGAGCAGTTCTTC; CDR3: CASSESRTGLLIYEQFF
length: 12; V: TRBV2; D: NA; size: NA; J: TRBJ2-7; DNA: TGTGCCAGCAGGGGGCGGCGCGACGAGCAGTACTTC; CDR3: CASRGRRDEQYF
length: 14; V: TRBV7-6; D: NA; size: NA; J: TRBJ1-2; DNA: TGTGCCAGCAGCTTAGGGGCGGGTAACTATGGCTACACCTTC; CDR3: CASSLGAGNYGYTF
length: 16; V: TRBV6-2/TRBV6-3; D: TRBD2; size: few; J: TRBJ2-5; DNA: TGTGCCAGCAGTTACGAGCGGGGGACCAACGGGGAGACCCAGTACTTC; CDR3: CASSYERGTNGETQYF
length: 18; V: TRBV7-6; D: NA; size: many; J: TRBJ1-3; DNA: TGTGCCAGCAGCCAGGACAGTTGGATATTCTCCTCTGGAAACACCATATATTTT; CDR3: CASSQDSWIFSSGNTIYF
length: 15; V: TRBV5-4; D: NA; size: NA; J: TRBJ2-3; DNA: TGTGCCAGCAGCTTGTTTGACCGCAGCACAGATACGCAGTATTTT; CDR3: CASSLFDRSTDTQYF
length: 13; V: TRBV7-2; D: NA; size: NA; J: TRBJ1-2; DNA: TGTGCCAGCAGCTTCGGGGGGTACTATGGCTACACCTTC; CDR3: CASSFGGYYGYTF
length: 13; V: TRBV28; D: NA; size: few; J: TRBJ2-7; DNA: TGTGCCAGCACCCCCCAGCCTCTCTACGAGCAGTACTTC; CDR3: CASTPQPLYEQYF
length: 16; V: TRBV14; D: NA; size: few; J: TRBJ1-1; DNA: TGTGCCAGCAGCCAAGAAGACAGGAGGATGAACACTGAAGCTTTCTTT; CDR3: CASSQEDRRMNTEAFF
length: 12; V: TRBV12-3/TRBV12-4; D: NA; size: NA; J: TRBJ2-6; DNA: TGTGCCAGCAGTCCTGGGGCCAACGTCCTGACTTTC; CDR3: CASSPGANVLTF
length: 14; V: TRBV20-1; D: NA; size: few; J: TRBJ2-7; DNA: TGCAGTGCGATGCGGGCAGGCAGCTCCTACGAGCAGTACTTC; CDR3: CSAMRAGSSYEQYF
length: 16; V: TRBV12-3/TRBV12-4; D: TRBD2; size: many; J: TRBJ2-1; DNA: TGTGCCAGCCAGAAGCCGGGGGGAGGCTCCTACAATGAGCAGTTCTTC; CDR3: CASQKPGGGSYNEQFF
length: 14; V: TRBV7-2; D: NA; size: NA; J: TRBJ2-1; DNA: TGTGCCAGCAGCTTAGCGGATAAAACCAATGAGCAGTTCTTC; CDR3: CASSLADKTNEQFF
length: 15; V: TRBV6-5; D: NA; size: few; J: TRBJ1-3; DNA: TGTGCCAGCAGTTACTCTTGGGGGACTGGAAACACCATATATTTT; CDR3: CASSYSWGTGNTIYF
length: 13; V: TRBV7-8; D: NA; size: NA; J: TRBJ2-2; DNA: TGTGCCAGCAGCTTCTATAACACCGGGGAGCTGTTTTTT; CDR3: CASSFYNTGELFF
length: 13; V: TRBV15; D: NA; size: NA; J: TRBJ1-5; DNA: TGTGCCACCAGCATCGTACGGGATCAGCCCCAGCATTTT; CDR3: CATSIVRDQPQHF
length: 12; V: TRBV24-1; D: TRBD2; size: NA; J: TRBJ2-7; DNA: TGTGCCACCAGTACAAGCGGGGGCGAGCAGTACTTC; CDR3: CATSTSGGEQYF
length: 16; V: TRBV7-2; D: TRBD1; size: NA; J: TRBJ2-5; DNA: TGTGCCAGCAGCCCCGCGAGTTGGGACAGTAGAGAGACCCAGTACTTC; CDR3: CASSPASWDSRETQYF
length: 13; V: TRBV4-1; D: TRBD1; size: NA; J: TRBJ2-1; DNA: TGCGCCAGCAACGGACAGGGGTACAATGAGCAGTTCTTC; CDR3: CASNGQGYNEQFF
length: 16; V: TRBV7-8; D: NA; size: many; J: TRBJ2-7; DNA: TGTGCCAGCAGCTTAGCTGGAAACAGGCGATACTACGAGCAGTACTTC; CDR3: CASSLAGNRRYYEQYF
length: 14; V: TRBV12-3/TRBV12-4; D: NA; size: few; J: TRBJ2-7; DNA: TGTGCCAGCAGCGCGGGACACCTGAAGAACGAGCAGTACTTC; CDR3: CASSAGHLKNEQYF
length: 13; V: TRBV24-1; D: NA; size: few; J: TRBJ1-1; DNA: TGTGCCACCAGGGGAGAGGGGAACACTGAAGCTTTCTTT; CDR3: CATRGEGNTEAFF
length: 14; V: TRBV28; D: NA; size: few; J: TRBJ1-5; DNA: TGTGCCAGCAGGATACAGGAACCCTATCAGCCCCAGCATTTT; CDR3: CASRIQEPYQPQHF